The clone carrying this T cell receptor beta chain was seen repeatedly, ten times or more. Its antigen is still unknown. Blood was sampled at initial diagnosis of hyperthyroidism, prior to onset of any ophthalmopathy symptoms. From more than 9 ml of fresh peripheral blood, PBMCs were isolated. This sample stems from a study of T cells in Graves' hyperthyroidism and ophthalmopathy. Study outcomes and limitations: Most clonotypes that expanded in the thyroid above 0.001 also showed up in blood. A model of 13 V-J pairs discriminated ophthalmopathy from stable hyperthyroidism.

Looked up from germline, CDR1 is KGHSH and CDR2 is LQKENI. The CDR3 totals 16 residues. With 0 bases clipped from V and 5 bases from J, the junction kept 6 bases outside the gene matches. Amplification of TCR beta CDR3 regions was performed using RNA transcripts as template. First-round RT-PCR targeting the TCR CDR3 was performed with the HTBI primer set. One entry per CDR3 protein, called by TCRdb with MiXCR from the multiplex PCR reads. This table has 150,000 or so distinct CDR3 sequences, approximately 20% appearing once. This chain links TRBV18 with TRBJ2-5, with 10 bases identical to TRBD2. The receptor was isolated from a woman in her forties or fifties with Graves' hyperthyroidism that later progressed to Graves' ophthalmopathy. Sequencing was carried out using blood. In DNA, the CDR3 is TGTGCCAGCTCACCACCCGCTAGCGGGAGAGGCGAGACCCAGTACTTC. Protein product: CASSPPASGRGETQYF.